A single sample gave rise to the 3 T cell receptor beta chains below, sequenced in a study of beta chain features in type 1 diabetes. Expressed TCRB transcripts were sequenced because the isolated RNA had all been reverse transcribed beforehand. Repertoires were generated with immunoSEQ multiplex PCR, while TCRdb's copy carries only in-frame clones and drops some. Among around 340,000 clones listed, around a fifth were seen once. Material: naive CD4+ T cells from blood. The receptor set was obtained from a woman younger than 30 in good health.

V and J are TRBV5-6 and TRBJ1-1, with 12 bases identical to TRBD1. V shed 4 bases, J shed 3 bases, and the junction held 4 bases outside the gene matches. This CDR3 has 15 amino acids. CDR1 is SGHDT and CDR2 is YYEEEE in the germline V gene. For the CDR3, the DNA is TGTGCCAGCAGCCCCAGGGACAGGGGGCACACTGAAGCTTTCTTT. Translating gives CASSPRDRGHTEAFF.

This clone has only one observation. As DNA, the CDR3 is TGTGCCAGCAGCATACGACCGGACAGGGCCCGGAGCTACACCTTC. Its translation: CASSIRPDRARSYTF. The chain uses TRBV27 and TRBJ1-2, with 8 bases that match TRBD1. The germline CDR1 and CDR2 sequences are MNHEY and SMNVEV (reference sequence). Losses at the gene ends were 6 bases for V and 9 bases for J; bases not matched to a gene: 15. The CDR3 loop spans 15 amino acids.

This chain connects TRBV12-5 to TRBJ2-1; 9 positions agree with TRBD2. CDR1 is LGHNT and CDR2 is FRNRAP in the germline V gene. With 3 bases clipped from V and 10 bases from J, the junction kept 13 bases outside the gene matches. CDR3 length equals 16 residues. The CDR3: CASGFYSGGSPGEQFF. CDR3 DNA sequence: TGTGCTAGTGGTTTCTATAGCGGGGGCAGCCCAGGGGAGCAGTTCTTC.